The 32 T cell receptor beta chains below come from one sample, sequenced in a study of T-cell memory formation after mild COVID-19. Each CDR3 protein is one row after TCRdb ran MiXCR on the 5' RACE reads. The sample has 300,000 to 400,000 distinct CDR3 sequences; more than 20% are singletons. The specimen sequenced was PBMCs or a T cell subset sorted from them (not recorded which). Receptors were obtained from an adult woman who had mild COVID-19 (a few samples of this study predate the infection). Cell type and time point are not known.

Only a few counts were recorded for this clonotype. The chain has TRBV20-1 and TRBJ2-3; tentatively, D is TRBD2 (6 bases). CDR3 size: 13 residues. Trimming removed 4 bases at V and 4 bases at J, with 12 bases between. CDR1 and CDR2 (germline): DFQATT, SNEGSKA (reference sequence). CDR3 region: CSAKGRSPDTQYF. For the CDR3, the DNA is TGCAGTGCTAAGGGGAGGTCCCCAGATACGCAGTATTTT.

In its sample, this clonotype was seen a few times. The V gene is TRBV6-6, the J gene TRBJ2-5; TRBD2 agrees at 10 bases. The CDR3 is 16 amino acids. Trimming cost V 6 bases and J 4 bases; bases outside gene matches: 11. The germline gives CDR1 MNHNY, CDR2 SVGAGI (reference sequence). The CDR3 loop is CASRPPSSGGTETQYF. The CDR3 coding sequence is TGTGCCAGCAGACCTCCCTCTAGCGGGGGCACAGAGACCCAGTACTTC.

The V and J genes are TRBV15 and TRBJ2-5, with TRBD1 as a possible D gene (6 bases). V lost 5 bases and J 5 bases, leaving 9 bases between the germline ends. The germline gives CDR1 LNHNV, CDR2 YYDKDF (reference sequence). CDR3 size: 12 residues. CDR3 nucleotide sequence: TGTGCCACCAGCGCCCAGGGGGAGACCCAGTACTTC. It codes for CATSAQGETQYF.

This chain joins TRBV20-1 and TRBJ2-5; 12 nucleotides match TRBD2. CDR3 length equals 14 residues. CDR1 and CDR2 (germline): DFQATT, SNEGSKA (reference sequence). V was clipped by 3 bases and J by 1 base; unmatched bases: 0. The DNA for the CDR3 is TGCAGTGCTAGGACTAGCGGGAGCCAAGAGACCCAGTACTTC. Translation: CSARTSGSQETQYF.

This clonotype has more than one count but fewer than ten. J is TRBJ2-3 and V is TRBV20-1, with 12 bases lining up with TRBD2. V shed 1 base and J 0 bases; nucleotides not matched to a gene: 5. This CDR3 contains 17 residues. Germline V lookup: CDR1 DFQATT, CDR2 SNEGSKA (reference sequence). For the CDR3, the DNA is TGCAGTGCTAGAGCGGCTAGCGGGGGGGCTAGCACAGATACGCAGTATTTT. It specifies CSARAASGGASTDTQYF.

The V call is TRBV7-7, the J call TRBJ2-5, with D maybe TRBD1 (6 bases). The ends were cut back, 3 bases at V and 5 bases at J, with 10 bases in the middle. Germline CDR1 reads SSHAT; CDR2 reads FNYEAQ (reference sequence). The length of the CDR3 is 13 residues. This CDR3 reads CASSFQGLETQYF. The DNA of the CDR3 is TGTGCCAGCAGCTTCCAGGGGTTGGAGACCCAGTACTTC.

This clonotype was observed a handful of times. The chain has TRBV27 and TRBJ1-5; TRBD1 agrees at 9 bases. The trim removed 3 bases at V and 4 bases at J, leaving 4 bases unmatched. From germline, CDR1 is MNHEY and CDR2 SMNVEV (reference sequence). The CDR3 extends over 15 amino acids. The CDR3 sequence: CASSFRGQGNQPQHF. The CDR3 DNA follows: TGTGCCAGCAGTTTTCGTGGACAGGGGAATCAGCCCCAGCATTTT.

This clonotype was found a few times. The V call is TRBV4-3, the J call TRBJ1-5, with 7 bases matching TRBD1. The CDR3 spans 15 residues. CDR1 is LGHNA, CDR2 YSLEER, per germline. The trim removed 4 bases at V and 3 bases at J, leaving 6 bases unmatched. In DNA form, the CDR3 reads TGCGCCAGCAGCCCGATGACAGGGACCAATCAGCCCCAGCATTTT. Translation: CASSPMTGTNQPQHF.

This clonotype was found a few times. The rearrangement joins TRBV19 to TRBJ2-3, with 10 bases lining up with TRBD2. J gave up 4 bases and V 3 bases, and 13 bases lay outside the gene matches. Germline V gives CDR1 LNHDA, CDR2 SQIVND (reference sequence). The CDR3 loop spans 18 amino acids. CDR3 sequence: CASSMAPASGSIADTQYF. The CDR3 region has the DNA TGTGCCAGTAGTATGGCCCCAGCTAGCGGGAGTATAGCAGATACGCAGTATTTT.

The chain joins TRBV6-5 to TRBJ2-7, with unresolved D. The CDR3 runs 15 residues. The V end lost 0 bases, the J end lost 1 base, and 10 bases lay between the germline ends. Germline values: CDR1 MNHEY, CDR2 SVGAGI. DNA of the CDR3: TGTGCCAGCAGTTACTCCCTTGGGCCATCCTACGAGCAGTACTTC. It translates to CASSYSLGPSYEQYF.

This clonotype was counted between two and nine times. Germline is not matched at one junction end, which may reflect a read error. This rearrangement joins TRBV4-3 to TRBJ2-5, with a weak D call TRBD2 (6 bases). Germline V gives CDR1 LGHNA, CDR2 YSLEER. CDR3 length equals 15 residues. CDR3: CASSQDGGDQEPQYF. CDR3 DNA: TGCGCCAGCAGCCAAGACGGAGGGGATCAAGAGCCCCAGTACTTC.

CDR3 DNA: TGTGCCAGCAGTTCACTCGGGACCGGCTCCTACGAGCAGTACTTC. Residues: CASSSLGTGSYEQYF. The J gene is TRBJ2-7, the V gene TRBV6-5; D might be TRBD1 or TRBD2, each matching 5 bases. The V gene lost 4 bases and the J gene lost 0 bases, with 13 bases spanning the gap. Germline CDR1 is MNHEY and CDR2 is SVGAGI. The CDR3 contains 15 residues.

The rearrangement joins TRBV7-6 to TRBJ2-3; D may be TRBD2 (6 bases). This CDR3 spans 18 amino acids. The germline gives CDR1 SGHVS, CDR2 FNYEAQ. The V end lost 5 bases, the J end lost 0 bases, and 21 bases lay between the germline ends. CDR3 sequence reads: CASSDQRSGLFSTDTQYF. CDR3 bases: TGTGCCAGCAGCGATCAGCGTTCGGGACTCTTTAGCACAGATACGCAGTATTTT.

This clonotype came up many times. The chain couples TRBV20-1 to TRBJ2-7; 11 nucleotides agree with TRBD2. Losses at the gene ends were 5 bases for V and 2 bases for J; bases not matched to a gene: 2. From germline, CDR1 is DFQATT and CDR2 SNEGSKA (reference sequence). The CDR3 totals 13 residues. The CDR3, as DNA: TGCAGTGCTCTAGCGGGGGGAACCTACGAGCAGTACTTC. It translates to CSALAGGTYEQYF.

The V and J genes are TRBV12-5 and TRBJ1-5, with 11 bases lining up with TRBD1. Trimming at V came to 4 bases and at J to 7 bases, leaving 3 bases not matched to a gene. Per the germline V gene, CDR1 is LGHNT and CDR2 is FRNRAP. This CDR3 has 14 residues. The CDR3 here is CASGSGQGAQPQHF. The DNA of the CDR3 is TGTGCTAGTGGTTCCGGACAGGGGGCACAGCCCCAGCATTTT. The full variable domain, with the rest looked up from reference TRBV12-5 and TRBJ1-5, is DARVTQTPRHKVTEMGQEVTMRCQPILGHNTVFWYRQTMMQGLELLAYFRNRAPLDDSGMPKDRFSAEMPDATLATLKIQPSEPRDSAVYFCASGSGQGAQPQHFGDGTRLSIL.

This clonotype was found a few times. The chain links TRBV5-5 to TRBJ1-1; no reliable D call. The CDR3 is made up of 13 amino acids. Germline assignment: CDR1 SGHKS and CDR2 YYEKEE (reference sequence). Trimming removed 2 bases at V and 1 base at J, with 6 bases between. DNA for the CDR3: TGTGCCAGCAGCTTTGGACGGAACACTGAAGCTTTCTTT. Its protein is CASSFGRNTEAFF.

CDR3 DNA sequence: TGCAGCGTCTCCCCCTGGGAGCCCAGCTATGGCTACACCTTC. Encoded protein: CSVSPWEPSYGYTF. The V call is TRBV29-1, the J call TRBJ1-2; D call uncertain. The CDR3 loop spans 14 amino acids. Per the germline V gene, CDR1 is SQVTM and CDR2 is ANQGSEA. V was clipped by 6 bases and J by 4 bases, with 18 bases between them. Full variable domain (rest looked up from reference TRBV29-1 and TRBJ1-2): SAVISQKPSRDICQRGTSLTIQCQVDSQVTMMFWYRQQPGQSLTLIATANQGSEATYESGFVIDKFPISRPNLTFSTLTVSNMSPEDSSIYLCSVSPWEPSYGYTFGSGTRLTVV.

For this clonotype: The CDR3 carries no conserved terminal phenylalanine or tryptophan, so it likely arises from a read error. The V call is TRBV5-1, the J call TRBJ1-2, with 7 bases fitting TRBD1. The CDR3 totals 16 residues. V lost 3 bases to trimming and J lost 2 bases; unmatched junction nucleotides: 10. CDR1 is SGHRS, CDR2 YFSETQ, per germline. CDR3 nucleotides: TGCGCCAGCAGCTCCCGGTGGGAGGGGGCCAACTATGGCTACACCTCC. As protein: CASSSRWEGANYGYTS.

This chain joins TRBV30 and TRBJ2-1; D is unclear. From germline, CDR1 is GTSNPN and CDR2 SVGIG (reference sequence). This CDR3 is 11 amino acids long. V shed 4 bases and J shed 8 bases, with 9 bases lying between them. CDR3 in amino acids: CAWTPGYEQFF. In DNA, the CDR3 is TGTGCCTGGACCCCCGGCTATGAGCAGTTCTTC.

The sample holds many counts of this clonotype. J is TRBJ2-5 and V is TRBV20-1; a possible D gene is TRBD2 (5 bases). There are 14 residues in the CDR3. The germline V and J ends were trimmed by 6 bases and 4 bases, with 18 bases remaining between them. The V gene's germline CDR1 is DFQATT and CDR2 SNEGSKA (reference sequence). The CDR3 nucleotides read TGCAGTGCATACGGGGATGTAGTCGGAGAGACCCAGTACTTC. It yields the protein CSAYGDVVGETQYF.

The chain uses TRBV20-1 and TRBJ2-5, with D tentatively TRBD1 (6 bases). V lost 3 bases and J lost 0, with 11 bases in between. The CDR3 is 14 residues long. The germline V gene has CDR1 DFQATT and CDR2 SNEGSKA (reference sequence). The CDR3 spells CSARSTGYQETQYF. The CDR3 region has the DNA TGCAGTGCTAGGTCCACAGGGTACCAAGAGACCCAGTACTTC.

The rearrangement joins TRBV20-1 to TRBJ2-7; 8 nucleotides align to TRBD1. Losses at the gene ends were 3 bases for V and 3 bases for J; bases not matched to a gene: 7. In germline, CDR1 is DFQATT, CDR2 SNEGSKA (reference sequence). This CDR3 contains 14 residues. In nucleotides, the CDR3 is TGCAGTGCTAGTTTCGGGACAGGAAACTACGAGCAGTACTTC. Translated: CSASFGTGNYEQYF.

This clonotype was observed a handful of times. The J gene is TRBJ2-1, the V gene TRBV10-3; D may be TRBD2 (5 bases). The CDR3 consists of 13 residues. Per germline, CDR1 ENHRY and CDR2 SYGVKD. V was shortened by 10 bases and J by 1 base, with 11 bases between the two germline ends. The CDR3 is CATRGGSYNEQFF. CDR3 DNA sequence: TGTGCCACCCGGGGTGGGTCCTACAATGAGCAGTTCTTC.

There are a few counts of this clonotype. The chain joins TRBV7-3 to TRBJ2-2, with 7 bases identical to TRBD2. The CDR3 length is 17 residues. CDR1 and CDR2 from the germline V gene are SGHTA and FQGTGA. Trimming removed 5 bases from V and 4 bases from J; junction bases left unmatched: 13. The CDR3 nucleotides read TGTGCCAGCAGCCCGCGTACCGCGGGAGAGGGCACCGGGGAGCTGTTTTTT. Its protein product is CASSPRTAGEGTGELFF.

The DNA for the CDR3 is TGTGCCAGCAGCGAGCGGGGGGGATACAATGAGCAGTTCTTC. As protein: CASSERGGYNEQFF. The V and J genes are TRBV12-3 or TRBV12-4 and TRBJ2-1; 10 bases fit TRBD2. V gave up 6 bases and J gave up 4 bases; unmatched junction bases: 3. The length of the CDR3 is 14 residues.

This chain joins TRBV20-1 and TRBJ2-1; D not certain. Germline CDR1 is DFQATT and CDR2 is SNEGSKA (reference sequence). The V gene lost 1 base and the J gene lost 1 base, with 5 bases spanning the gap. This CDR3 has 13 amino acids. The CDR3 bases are TGCAGTGCTAGAGTAAATTCCTACAATGAGCAGTTCTTC. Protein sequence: CSARVNSYNEQFF.

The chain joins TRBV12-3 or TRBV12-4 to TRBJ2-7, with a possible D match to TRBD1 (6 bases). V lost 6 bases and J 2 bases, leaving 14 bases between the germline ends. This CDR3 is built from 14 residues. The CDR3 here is CASSLTGHTYEQYF. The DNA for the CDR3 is TGTGCCAGCAGCCTTACAGGGCACACCTACGAGCAGTACTTC.

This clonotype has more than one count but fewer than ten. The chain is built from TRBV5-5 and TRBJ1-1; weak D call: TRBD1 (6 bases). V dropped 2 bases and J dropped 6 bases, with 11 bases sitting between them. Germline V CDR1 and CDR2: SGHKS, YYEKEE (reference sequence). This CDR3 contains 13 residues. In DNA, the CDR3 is TGTGCCAGCAGCTTACACCGGACAGCTGAAGCTTTCTTT. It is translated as CASSLHRTAEAFF. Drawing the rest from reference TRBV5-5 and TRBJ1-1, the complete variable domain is DAGVTQSPTHLIKTRGQQVTLRCSPISGHKSVSWYQQVLGQGPQFIFQYYEKEERGRGNFPDRFSARQFPNYSSELNVNALLLGDSALYLCASSLHRTAEAFFGQGTRLTVV.

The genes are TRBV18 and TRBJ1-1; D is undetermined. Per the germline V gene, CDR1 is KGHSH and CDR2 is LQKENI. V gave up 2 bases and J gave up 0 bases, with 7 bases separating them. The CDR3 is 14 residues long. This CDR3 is CASSPRGLNTEAFF. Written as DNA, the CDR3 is TGTGCCAGCTCACCAAGAGGGCTGAACACTGAAGCTTTCTTT.

The CDR3 loop is CSVESYRNTEAFF. DNA for the CDR3: TGCAGCGTTGAAAGTTACAGGAACACTGAAGCTTTCTTT. The chain employs TRBV29-1 and TRBJ1-1; D gene uncertain. Germline loops: CDR1 SQVTM, CDR2 ANQGSEA. This CDR3 has 13 amino acids. V lost 2 bases, J lost 1 base, and 8 bases lay in between.

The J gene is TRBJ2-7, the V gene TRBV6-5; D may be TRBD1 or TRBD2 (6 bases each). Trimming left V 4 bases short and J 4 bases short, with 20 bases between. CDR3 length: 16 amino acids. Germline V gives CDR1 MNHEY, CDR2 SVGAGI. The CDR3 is CASSSTGRPHLYEQYF. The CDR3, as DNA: TGTGCCAGCAGTTCTACAGGGAGGCCCCACCTTTACGAGCAGTACTTC.

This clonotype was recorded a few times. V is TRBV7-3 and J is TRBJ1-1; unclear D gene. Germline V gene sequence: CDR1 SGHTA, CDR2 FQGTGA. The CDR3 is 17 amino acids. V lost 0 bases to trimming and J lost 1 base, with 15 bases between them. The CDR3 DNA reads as TGTGCCAGCAGCTTAACCGGGGAGGCAGGCGGGAACACTGAAGCTTTCTTT. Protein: CASSLTGEAGGNTEAFF.